The present TCR beta chain was sequenced within a study of blood T cell repertoires in COVID-19. Study background: Donors in the United States, Italy and Spain gave samples during acute or convalescent COVID-19. The cDNA or gDNA used as material had been derived from T cells, B-cell-depleted T cells, or PBMCs.

Authors' methods: Reference gene primer amplification gave nucleated cell count estimates. Profiling relied on immunoSEQ multiplex PCR, and the TCRdb table lists in-frame clones only, not all of them. D and trimming come from the DNA, and the V and J calls and clone size come from that table. The repertoire holds hundreds of thousands of clones, with roughly nine tenths as singletons. Living in about 25 US areas, the participants were between roughly 18 and 90 years of age. Germline CDR1 reads LNHDA; CDR2 reads SQIVND (reference sequence). The V gene end was trimmed by 5 bases and the J gene end by 9 bases; junction bases not matched to a gene: 13. This CDR3 is 16 amino acids long.

The clonotype comes from a young woman with acute COVID-19. The genes are TRBV19 and TRBJ2-1, with TRBD1 matching 10 bases. Sequencing used PBMCs or T cells enriched from blood (not recorded which). The CDR3 DNA is TGTGCCAGTAGTCGAGGGGGACAGGGGAGATCTGGTGAGCAGTTCTTC. It codes for CASSRGGQGRSGEQFF.